This T cell receptor (beta chain) was observed in a study of cytomegalovirus exposure and HLA in healthy donors. The PCR had 60 Vbeta and 13 Jbeta primers. Produced via immunoSEQ multiplex PCR; TCRdb's table is partial and in-frame only. The table records 120,000 or so clones, around 82% of them present only once. V lost 4 bases and J lost 0, with 8 bases in between. The CDR3 sequence is 14 residues long. The germline V gene has CDR1 MNHEY and CDR2 SMNVEV (reference sequence). Among the donors, all were healthy bone marrow donors. The donors, nominally healthy at sampling, likely had unrecorded immune exposures.

This clonotype was sampled from a man aged 25 to 45 in good health and CMV-seropositive. The sequenced sample was PBMCs. The chain combines TRBV27 with TRBJ2-3; no definite D call. The chain's CDR3 is CASSSWRSTDTQYF. In DNA form, the CDR3 reads TGTGCCAGCAGTTCGTGGCGGAGCACAGATACGCAGTATTTT.